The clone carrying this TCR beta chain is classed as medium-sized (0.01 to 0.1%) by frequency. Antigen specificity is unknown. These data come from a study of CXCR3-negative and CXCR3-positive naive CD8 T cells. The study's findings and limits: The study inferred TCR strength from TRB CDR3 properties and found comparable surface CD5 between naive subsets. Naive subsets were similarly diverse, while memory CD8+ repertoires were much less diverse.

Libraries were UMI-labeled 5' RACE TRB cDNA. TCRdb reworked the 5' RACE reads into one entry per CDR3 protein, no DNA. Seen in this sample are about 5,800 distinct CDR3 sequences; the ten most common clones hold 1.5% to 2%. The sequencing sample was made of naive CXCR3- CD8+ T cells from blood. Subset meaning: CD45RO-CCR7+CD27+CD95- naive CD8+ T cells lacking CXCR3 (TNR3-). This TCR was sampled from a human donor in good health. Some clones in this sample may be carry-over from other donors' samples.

The chain's CDR3 is CASSRNLPGPYEQYF. V gene TRBV4-3 combines with J gene TRBJ2-7; absent DNA, TCRdb's TRBD1 call cannot be checked. Germline loops: CDR1 LGHNA, CDR2 YSLEER. This CDR3 contains 15 residues.